The 29 T cell receptor beta chains listed next were all sequenced from one sample in a study of human CD8 memory T cell subsets. Production of TCR beta libraries used UMI-labeled 5' RACE as the method. Reanalyzing the 5' RACE reads, TCRdb keeps one entry per CDR3 protein, without DNA. In all, the sample yields roughly 7,000 distinct CDR3 sequences. The sequencing input was CD8+ stem-like memory T cells (TSCM and TCM) sorted from PBMCs. This sample's subset: stem-like memory CD8 T cells (TSTEM), CCR7+ PD-1- TIGIT-. The receptors come from a human donor in good health.

This clonotype is identified as medium-sized from frequency. The V call is TRBV5-5, the J call TRBJ1-5. Looked up from germline, CDR1 is SGHKS and CDR2 is YYEKEE (reference sequence). This CDR3 is built from 15 residues. The chain's CDR3 is CASSLVWRGNQPQHF.

J is TRBJ2-1 and V is TRBV5-4; TCRdb indicates TRBD2, and absent DNA this call remains unverified. This CDR3 has 18 amino acids. The V gene's germline CDR1 is SGHNT and CDR2 YYREEE (reference sequence). CDR3: CASSPGTSSASSYNEQFF.

V is TRBV11-2 and J is TRBJ2-5. This CDR3 spans 12 amino acids. CDR1 and CDR2 from the germline V gene are SGHAT and FQNNGV. CDR3 protein: CASSLAEETQYF.

The CDR3 sequence: CASSLLTSGRAYEQYF. This rearrangement joins TRBV5-5 to TRBJ2-7; no DNA is available, so the TRBD2 call from TCRdb remains unchecked. The CDR3 covers 16 residues. CDR1 SGHKS and CDR2 YYEKEE come from the germline V gene (reference sequence).

Judged by frequency, this clonotype is medium-sized. The chain recombines TRBV29-1 with TRBJ2-1; TCRdb outputs TRBD2, but without DNA this stays unchecked. Per the germline V gene, CDR1 is SQVTM and CDR2 is ANQGSEA. The CDR3 runs to 13 residues. CDR3 loop: CSVRDTRRNEQFF.

J is TRBJ2-7 and V is TRBV2; TCRdb selects TRBD2, and the lack of DNA leaves this call unchecked. CDR3 length equals 14 residues. Germline V gives CDR1 SNHLY, CDR2 FYNNEI. The CDR3 protein is CASSDVAGAPEQYF.

The genes are TRBV27 and TRBJ2-2; TCRdb selects TRBD2, and the lack of DNA leaves this call unchecked. CDR3 length equals 14 residues. Germline V gives CDR1 MNHEY, CDR2 SMNVEV (reference sequence). The CDR3: CASSFEGLTGELFF.

The chain employs TRBV2 and TRBJ2-1; TCRdb picks TRBD1, but there is no DNA to check that call. CDR3 length: 15 amino acids. Germline CDR1 is SNHLY and CDR2 is FYNNEI. The CDR3 protein is CASSVGTGYYNEQFF. Full variable domain (rest looked up from reference TRBV2 and TRBJ2-1): EPEVTQTPSHQVTQMGQEVILRCVPISNHLYFYWYRQILGQKVEFLVSFYNNEISEKSEIFDDQFSVERPDGSNFTLKIRSTKLEDSAMYFCASSVGTGYYNEQFFGPGTRLTVL.

V and J are TRBV2 and TRBJ2-1. The CDR3 extends over 15 amino acids. Germline CDR1 SNHLY, CDR2 FYNNEI. CDR3 sequence reads: CASSEAKGSYNEQFF. The variable domain in full, with the rest retrieved from reference TRBV2 and TRBJ2-1, is EPEVTQTPSHQVTQMGQEVILRCVPISNHLYFYWYRQILGQKVEFLVSFYNNEISEKSEIFDDQFSVERPDGSNFTLKIRSTKLEDSAMYFCASSEAKGSYNEQFFGPGTRLTVL.

The chain has TRBV6-5 and TRBJ1-1. From germline, CDR1 is MNHEY and CDR2 SVGAGI. This CDR3 comprises 11 residues. This CDR3 is CASGPLSEAFF.

This chain links TRBV2 with TRBJ2-1; no DNA is available, so the TRBD2 call from TCRdb remains unchecked. This CDR3 spans 11 amino acids. Germline CDR1 is SNHLY and CDR2 is FYNNEI. This CDR3 is CASSPLYEQFF.

According to its frequency, this clonotype is medium-sized (0.01 to 0.1%). V gene TRBV7-9 combines with J gene TRBJ1-4. The CDR3 is 12 amino acids. Germline lookup yields CDR1 SEHNR and CDR2 FQNEAQ (reference sequence). The CDR3 region is CASSSLNEKLFF. Full variable domain (missing parts from reference TRBV7-9 and TRBJ1-4): DTGVSQNPRHKITKRGQNVTFRCDPISEHNRLYWYRQTLGQGPEFLTYFQNEAQLEKSRLLSDRFSAERPKGSFSTLEIQRTEQGDSAMYLCASSSLNEKLFFGSGTQLSVL.

This clonotype counts as medium-sized by frequency. The J gene is TRBJ2-7, the V gene TRBV29-1; TCRdb picks TRBD2, but there is no DNA to check that call. The CDR3 extends over 13 amino acids. CDR1 is SQVTM and CDR2 is ANQGSEA in the germline V gene. The CDR3 loop reads CSVAAGDLDEQYF.

This chain joins TRBV27 and TRBJ1-2. Germline V gives CDR1 MNHEY, CDR2 SMNVEV (reference sequence). The CDR3 loop spans 13 amino acids. This CDR3 is CASSSALNYGYTF.

The chain joins TRBV7-2 to TRBJ2-5; checking the TCRdb D call of TRBD2 is not possible without DNA. The CDR3 is 17 residues long. Germline V gives CDR1 SGHTA, CDR2 FQGNSA. CDR3 sequence reads: CASSRPAVLVSQETQYF.

V gene TRBV27 combines with J gene TRBJ2-5; TCRdb designates TRBD2, a call that cannot be tested without DNA. The CDR3 has 15 amino acids. Germline CDR1 reads MNHEY; CDR2 reads SMNVEV (reference sequence). CDR3 region: CASIDPLTSGETQYF.

The chain joins TRBV6-2 or TRBV6-3 to TRBJ2-1; TCRdb indicates TRBD2, and absent DNA this call remains unverified. CDR1 and CDR2 (germline): MNHEY, SVGEGT. This CDR3 is built from 13 residues. CDR3 protein: CAAGGAENNEQFF.

This chain uses TRBV12-3 or TRBV12-4 with TRBJ1-5. The CDR3 totals 14 residues. CDR3 protein: CASSFNRGNQPQHF.

The chain is built from TRBV5-1 and TRBJ2-7. The V gene's germline CDR1 is SGHRS and CDR2 YFSETQ. CDR3 length: 13 residues. CDR3: CASSLENRYEQYF.

This clonotype is called medium-sized based on its frequency. The chain combines TRBV5-1 with TRBJ2-1; TCRdb lists TRBD2, though no DNA is available to test this call. Germline assignment: CDR1 SGHRS and CDR2 YFSETQ. CDR3 length: 14 residues. CDR3 residues: CASSLSGNYNEQFF.

This clonotype counts as medium-sized (0.01 to 0.1%) by frequency. The chain uses TRBV28 and TRBJ2-2; TCRdb returns TRBD1, unconfirmable since there is no DNA. The germline V gene has CDR1 MDHEN and CDR2 SYDVKM. The CDR3 length is 16 residues. CDR3 loop: CASSLIRGASTGELFF.

The CDR3 reads CSVEIRAGEQYF. This sequence joins TRBV29-1 and TRBJ2-7; TCRdb outputs TRBD2, but without DNA this stays unchecked. The CDR3 sequence is 12 residues long. Germline-derived CDR1 and CDR2 are SQVTM and ANQGSEA.

This clonotype counts as medium-sized by frequency. This chain joins TRBV3-1 and TRBJ1-1. Germline loops: CDR1 LGHDT, CDR2 YNNKEL (reference sequence). The CDR3 runs 12 residues. The CDR3 spells CASSPGTYEAFF.

The chain uses TRBV28 and TRBJ2-3. Per the germline V gene, CDR1 is MDHEN and CDR2 is SYDVKM. This CDR3 region has 16 residues. CDR3 loop: CASSSRKWDNTDTQYF.

The rearrangement links TRBV20-1 to TRBJ2-7; TCRdb picks TRBD1, but there is no DNA to check that call. The CDR3 extends over 14 amino acids. From germline, CDR1 is DFQATT and CDR2 SNEGSKA (reference sequence). The CDR3: CSARGDWGSYEQYF.

The V gene is TRBV10-3, the J gene TRBJ2-7; as DNA is missing, the TRBD1 call by TCRdb cannot be tested. Per germline, CDR1 ENHRY and CDR2 SYGVKD. The CDR3 has 13 residues. The CDR3 here is CAITPDDSYEQYF.

The J gene is TRBJ2-2, the V gene TRBV11-3. Germline CDR1 and CDR2: SGHNT and YENEEA. This CDR3 contains 17 residues. CDR3 region: CASSLDGQTLNTGELFF.

The V and J genes are TRBV27 and TRBJ2-1. This CDR3 has 14 amino acids. Germline CDR1 is MNHEY and CDR2 is SMNVEV (reference sequence). The CDR3 is CASSLGSSYNEQFF.

The chain employs TRBV27 and TRBJ2-2; TCRdb names TRBD1, which stays unverified in the absence of DNA. This CDR3 is 14 amino acids long. From germline, CDR1 is MNHEY and CDR2 SMNVEV (reference sequence). CDR3 protein: CASKTGGSTGELFF.